The 28 T cell receptor beta chains presented below share a single source sample, sequenced in a study of T cell responses to AZD1222 COVID-19 vaccine. The table came from immunoSEQ multiplex PCR; TCRdb's copy has only in-frame clones and leaves some out. The data show about 150,000 clones, about 87% seen once. Sample: peripheral blood, taken on day 0 of AZD1222 vaccination. These receptors were obtained from an adult in good health.

The rearrangement uses TRBV11-2 and TRBJ2-7; D not certain. The CDR3 has 14 residues. The V end was cut by 3 bases, the J end by 2 bases, with 11 bases between. CDR1 SGHAT and CDR2 FQNNGV come from the germline V gene. The DNA for the CDR3 is TGTGCCAGCAGCTTCATTGGGAAAGCCTACGAGCAGTACTTC. It translates to CASSFIGKAYEQYF.

This chain uses TRBV28 with TRBJ2-5; 9 bases are shared with TRBD1. This CDR3 is built from 14 residues. The germline gives CDR1 MDHEN, CDR2 SYDVKM. Trimming at V came to 2 bases and at J to 6 bases, leaving 4 bases not matched to a gene. CDR3 DNA: TGTGCCAGCAGTTTAGCCGGGACAGGGAAGACCCAGTACTTC. Its translation is CASSLAGTGKTQYF.

V usage is TRBV12-3 or TRBV12-4 and J usage is TRBJ1-1; D gene ambiguous. The CDR3 totals 13 residues. With 3 bases removed from V and 4 bases from J, the gap between germline ends came to 9 bases. CDR3 DNA sequence: TGTGCCAGCAGTTTTTTGGCTGGCACTGAAGCTTTCTTT. It encodes CASSFLAGTEAFF.

The CDR3 DNA sequence: TGTGCCAGCAGCCCCCGGGGAGGGGCGAGCTCCTACAATGAGCAGTTCTTC. This codes for CASSPRGGASSYNEQFF. The chain links TRBV7-6 to TRBJ2-1, with 7 positions matching TRBD2. There are 17 residues in the CDR3. The junction had 10 bases not matched to a gene; V was cut back by 5 bases and J by 0 bases. Germline values: CDR1 SGHVS, CDR2 FNYEAQ.

The CDR3 nucleotides read TGCGCCAGCAGCCAAGATGCAGGGAACTATGGCTACACCTTC. Translation gives CASSQDAGNYGYTF. The V call is TRBV4-3, the J call TRBJ1-2, with D maybe TRBD1 (5 bases). The germline CDR1 and CDR2 sequences are LGHNA and YSLEER. Trimming took off 0 bases at V and 2 bases at J, with 7 bases between the two ends. This CDR3 region has 14 residues.

The V call is TRBV21-1, the J call TRBJ2-7; the D call in the table, TRBD1, was not verified against the DNA. TRBV21-1 represents a pseudogene. The CDR3 sequence is 13 residues long. This CDR3 reads CATEIKTGDEQYF. The DNA of the CDR3 is TGTGCCACGGAGATTAAGACAGGGGATGAGCAGTACTTC.

This clone has just one count. The chain carries TRBV19 and TRBJ1-2; D not certain. Germline-derived CDR1 and CDR2 are LNHDA and SQIVND (reference sequence). V lost 0 bases and J 2 bases, leaving 13 bases between the germline ends. This CDR3 comprises 16 residues. CDR3 nucleotide sequence: TGTGCCAGTAGTATAGAAGGCGGCAGAACGAACTATGGCTACACCTTC. Translation: CASSIEGGRTNYGYTF.

This sequence joins TRBV6-5 and TRBJ2-7; TRBD1 aligns across 8 bases. Trimming cost V 6 bases and J 2 bases; bases outside gene matches: 9. Germline loops: CDR1 MNHEY, CDR2 SVGAGI. The CDR3 is 15 residues long. CDR3 sequence (DNA): TGTGCCAGCAGAAAGGATGGACAGGGCCCCTACGAGCAGTACTTC. Translated: CASRKDGQGPYEQYF.

The chain uses TRBV4-2 and TRBJ1-5; D may be TRBD1 (6 bases). This CDR3 contains 19 residues. V lost 1 base and J lost 5, with 24 bases in between. Germline values: CDR1 LGHNA, CDR2 YNFKEQ. DNA for the CDR3: TGTGCCAGCAGCCAAGTATTTACGACCGGATCGGGGGCGCATCAGCCCCAGCATTTT. Translating gives CASSQVFTTGSGAHQPQHF.

CDR3: CASRRGTSAHEQYF. In DNA, the CDR3 is TGTGCCAGCAGACGGGGGACTAGCGCCCACGAGCAGTACTTC. This chain links TRBV28 with TRBJ2-7; 10 bases are a match to TRBD2. CDR3 length equals 14 residues. Per germline, CDR1 MDHEN and CDR2 SYDVKM. Trimming at V came to 6 bases and at J to 5 bases, leaving 7 bases not matched to a gene.

The rearrangement joins TRBV3-1 (or the pseudogene TRBV3-2) to TRBJ2-5; the D is unclear. The CDR3 runs to 13 residues. Looked up from germline, CDR1 is LGHDT and CDR2 is YNNKEL (reference sequence). Between the trimmed V and J ends, which lost 6 bases and 7 bases, there was a span of 15 bases. The CDR3 spells CASRDPGPRTQYF. CDR3 sequence (DNA): TGTGCCAGCAGAGATCCGGGCCCCCGGACCCAGTACTTC.

As DNA, the CDR3 is TGTGCCGCATCCCCCTCAGGGCAATATGGCTACACCTTC. Its protein product is CAASPSGQYGYTF. This chain uses TRBV6-5 with TRBJ1-2, with D tentatively TRBD1 (5 bases). The germline gives CDR1 MNHEY, CDR2 SVGAGI. Trimming removed 11 bases at V and 5 bases at J, with 18 bases between. This CDR3 is 13 amino acids long.

The V and J genes are TRBV16 and TRBJ1-3; no firm D call. V lost 4 bases and J 6 bases, leaving 10 bases between the germline ends. This CDR3 is 13 amino acids long. CDR1 and CDR2 from the germline V gene are KGHSY and FQNENV. The CDR3 protein is CASSPGGVNTIYF. The CDR3 nucleotides read TGTGCCAGCAGCCCCGGCGGGGTAAACACCATATATTTT.

V usage is TRBV18 and J usage is TRBJ2-7; TRBD1 is a possible D gene (5 bases). The V end lost 1 base, the J end lost 6 bases, and 13 bases lay between the germline ends. Germline V gene data show CDR1 as KGHSH and CDR2 as LQKENI. The CDR3 runs 14 residues. The chain's CDR3 is CASSPLPGPGEQYF. CDR3 nucleotide sequence: TGTGCCAGCTCACCACTACCAGGGCCGGGCGAGCAGTACTTC.

This chain uses TRBV7-6 with TRBJ2-2; 9 bases are shared with TRBD1. V shed 5 bases and J 7 bases; nucleotides not matched to a gene: 5. CDR1 is SGHVS and CDR2 is FNYEAQ in the germline V gene. The CDR3 spans 14 residues. As DNA, the CDR3 is TGTGCCAGCAGCCGGACAGGGGTGGACGGGGAGCTGTTTTTT. Encoded protein: CASSRTGVDGELFF.

The genes are TRBV9 and TRBJ1-4; 8 bases line up with TRBD1. With 4 bases clipped from V and 1 base from J, the junction kept 9 bases outside the gene matches. This CDR3 spans 17 amino acids. Germline CDR1 reads SGDLS; CDR2 reads YYNGEE. CDR3: CASSPGVGQGTNEKLFF. DNA of the CDR3: TGTGCCAGCAGCCCCGGGGTCGGACAGGGAACTAATGAAAAACTGTTTTTT.

The rearrangement joins TRBV19 to TRBJ2-7; D remains unclear. Trimming took 6 bases from V and 4 from J, leaving 19 bases between them. Germline V CDR1 and CDR2: LNHDA, SQIVND (reference sequence). The CDR3 runs 15 residues. The CDR3: CASRISSNGEYEQYF. CDR3 DNA sequence: TGTGCCAGTAGAATCTCCTCCAACGGTGAATACGAGCAGTACTTC.

V and J are TRBV24-1 and TRBJ2-2; 9 positions match TRBD2. The germline gives CDR1 KGHDR, CDR2 SFDVKD. V dropped 2 bases and J dropped 7; count of bases not matched to a gene: 4. The CDR3 runs to 15 residues. The chain's CDR3 is CATSDSSGGIGELFF. The CDR3 DNA reads TGTGCCACCAGTGATTCGAGCGGGGGGATCGGGGAGCTGTTTTTT.

This clone was observed a single time. CDR3 bases: TGTGCCAGCAGCACCCCGGGACCCCAGGTGTCCCAGTACTTC. This gives the protein CASSTPGPQVSQYF. J is TRBJ2-5 and V is TRBV11-2; the D call may be TRBD1 or TRBD2 (5 bases each). The germline CDR1 and CDR2 sequences are SGHAT and FQNNGV. With 5 bases removed from V and 9 bases from J, the gap between germline ends came to 19 bases. CDR3 length: 14 residues.

This chain joins TRBV4-3 and TRBJ2-1; 11 nucleotides align to TRBD1. The germline gives CDR1 LGHNA, CDR2 YSLEER. Unmatched junction bases numbered 6, after V lost 4 bases and J lost 7 bases. The CDR3 length is 15 residues. The CDR3 spells CASSPGTGGENEQFF. CDR3 nucleotide sequence: TGCGCCAGCAGCCCCGGGACAGGGGGGGAAAATGAGCAGTTCTTC.

The V and J genes are TRBV4-1 and TRBJ1-3, with TRBD1 identical over 8 bases. The V segment lost 3 bases and the J segment 0 bases; nucleotides outside the gene matches: 13. CDR3 length: 19 amino acids. The germline gives CDR1 MGHRA, CDR2 YSYEKL. This CDR3 reads CASSHFMTGDGLSGNTIYF. The DNA of the CDR3 is TGCGCCAGCAGCCATTTTATGACAGGGGATGGACTCTCTGGAAACACCATATATTTT.

The chain couples TRBV28 to TRBJ1-1, with D unresolved. The CDR3 has 11 amino acids. Germline-derived CDR1 and CDR2 are MDHEN and SYDVKM. With 6 bases removed from V and 1 base from J, the gap between germline ends came to 3 bases. CDR3 sequence reads: CASRENTEAFF. CDR3 coding DNA: TGTGCCAGCAGGGAGAACACTGAAGCTTTCTTT.

The chain links TRBV4-3 to TRBJ2-4; D is possibly TRBD2 (7 bases). The CDR3 length is 15 residues. Trimming cost V 3 bases and J 7 bases, with 16 bases left between them. Germline V CDR1 and CDR2: LGHNA, YSLEER. The CDR3 region is CASSHSRGGKNIQYF. CDR3 coding DNA: TGCGCCAGCAGCCATAGCCGCGGGGGCAAGAACATTCAGTACTTC.

This chain links TRBV27 with TRBJ1-1, with D possibly being TRBD1 (6 bases). Germline-derived CDR1 and CDR2 are MNHEY and SMNVEV (reference sequence). Trimming shortened V by 6 bases and J by 4 bases, and 15 bases separated the two germline ends. CDR3 length: 14 amino acids. The CDR3: CASSFQGIGTEAFF. CDR3 sequence (DNA): TGTGCCAGCAGCTTCCAGGGGATTGGCACTGAAGCTTTCTTT.

This chain joins TRBV7-2 and TRBJ1-1; no definite D call. V was clipped by 8 bases and J by 0 bases, with 10 bases between them. Per germline, CDR1 SGHTA and CDR2 FQGNSA. This CDR3 has 13 residues. The CDR3 spells CASALTVNTEAFF. The CDR3 region has the DNA TGTGCCAGCGCACTAACAGTGAACACTGAAGCTTTCTTT.

This chain joins TRBV6-5 and TRBJ2-7, with 9 bases identical to TRBD2. V was clipped by 2 bases and J by 5 bases; unmatched bases: 4. Germline V lookup: CDR1 MNHEY, CDR2 SVGAGI. The CDR3 sequence is 14 residues long. The CDR3 reads CASSYLAGQDEQYF. The CDR3 DNA follows: TGTGCCAGCAGTTACCTAGCGGGGCAGGACGAGCAGTACTTC.

Of note for this clone: One end of the junction does not line up with germline, which may come from a read error. This chain links TRBV18 with TRBJ2-2; D tentatively reads TRBD1 or TRBD2 (5 bases each). CDR3 length: 13 residues. Per the germline V gene, CDR1 is KGHSH and CDR2 is LQKENI. The CDR3 here is CASSPTGAGELFF. In DNA, the CDR3 is TGTGCCAGCTCACCAACCGGGGCCGGCGAGCTGTTTTTT.

The table lists this clone with a count of one. This sequence joins TRBV18 and TRBJ2-2; D is undetermined. Looked up from germline, CDR1 is KGHSH and CDR2 is LQKENI. Trimming removed 1 base at V and 8 bases at J, with 2 bases between. This CDR3 is built from 11 residues. CDR3 nucleotides: TGTGCCAGCTCACCACTGGGGGAGCTGTTTTTT. It codes for CASSPLGELFF.